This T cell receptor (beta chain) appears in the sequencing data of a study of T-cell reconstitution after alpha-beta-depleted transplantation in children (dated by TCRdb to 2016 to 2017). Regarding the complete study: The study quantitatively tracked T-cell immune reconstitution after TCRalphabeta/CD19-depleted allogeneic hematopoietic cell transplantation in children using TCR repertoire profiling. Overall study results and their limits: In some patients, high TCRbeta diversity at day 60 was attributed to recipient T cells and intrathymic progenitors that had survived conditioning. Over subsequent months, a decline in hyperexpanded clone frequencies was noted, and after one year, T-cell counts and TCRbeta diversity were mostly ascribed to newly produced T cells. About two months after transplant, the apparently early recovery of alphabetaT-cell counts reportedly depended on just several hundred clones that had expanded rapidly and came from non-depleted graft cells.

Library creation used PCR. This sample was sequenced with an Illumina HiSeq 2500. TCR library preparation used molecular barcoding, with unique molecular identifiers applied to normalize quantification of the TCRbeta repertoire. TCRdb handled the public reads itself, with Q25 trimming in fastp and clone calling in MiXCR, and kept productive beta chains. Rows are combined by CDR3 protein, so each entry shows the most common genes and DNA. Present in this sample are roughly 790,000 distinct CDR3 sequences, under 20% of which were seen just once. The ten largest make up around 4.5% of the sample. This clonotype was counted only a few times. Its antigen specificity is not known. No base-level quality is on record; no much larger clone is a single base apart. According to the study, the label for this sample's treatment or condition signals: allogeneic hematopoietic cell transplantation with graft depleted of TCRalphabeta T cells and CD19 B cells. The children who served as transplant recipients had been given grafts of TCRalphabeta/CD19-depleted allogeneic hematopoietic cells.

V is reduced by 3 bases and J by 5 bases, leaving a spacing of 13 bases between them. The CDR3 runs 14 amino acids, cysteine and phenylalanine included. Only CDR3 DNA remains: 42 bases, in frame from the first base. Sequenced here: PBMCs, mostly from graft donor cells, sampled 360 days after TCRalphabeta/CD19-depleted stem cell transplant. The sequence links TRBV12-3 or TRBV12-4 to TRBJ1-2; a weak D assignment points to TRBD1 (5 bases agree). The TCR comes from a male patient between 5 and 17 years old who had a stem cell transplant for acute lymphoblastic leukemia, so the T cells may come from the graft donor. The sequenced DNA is TGTGCCAGCAGTTTTGATGAACAGGCTTATGGCTACACCTTC. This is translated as CASSFDEQAYGYTF.